Listed here are 21 T cell receptor beta chains from one sample, sequenced in a study of blood T cell repertoires in COVID-19. Using immunoSEQ multiplex PCR, the repertoire was profiled, and TCRdb retains in-frame clones only, with some absent. Of under 200,000 clones listed, approximately 91% were seen once; the top ten hold almost 5%. The specimen sequenced was peripheral blood. The source of these receptors is a man between 18 and 29 years old with COVID-19, enrolled during active disease.

The V and J genes are TRBV28 and TRBJ1-2; D might be TRBD1 (6 bases). CDR1 and CDR2 from the germline V gene are MDHEN and SYDVKM. Trimming took 2 bases from V and 6 from J, leaving 16 bases between them. The CDR3 covers 15 residues. The CDR3 protein is CASSLPRGGRDGYTF. CDR3 nucleotides: TGTGCCAGCAGTTTACCCAGGGGTGGTAGGGATGGCTACACCTTC.

About this clone: The junction does not match germline at one end; this may be a read error. The chain recombines TRBV19 with TRBJ1-1; 9 bases line up with TRBD1. This CDR3 is built from 15 residues. Germline V gene sequence: CDR1 LNHDA, CDR2 SQIVND (reference sequence). In DNA form, the CDR3 reads TGTGCCAGTAGTGTCAGACAGGGGGTGAATACTGAAGCTTTCTTT. It is translated as CASSVRQGVNTEAFF.

The chain combines TRBV27 with TRBJ2-7, with D unclear. CDR3 length equals 13 residues. Trimming took 4 bases from V and 0 from J, leaving 7 bases between them. CDR1 and CDR2 from the germline V gene are MNHEY and SMNVEV (reference sequence). As DNA, the CDR3 is TGTGCCAGCAGTTATGCGTCCTCCTACGAGCAGTACTTC. It codes for CASSYASSYEQYF.

The chain employs TRBV12-3 or TRBV12-4 and TRBJ2-7; possibly TRBD2 for D (6 bases). Trimming removed 3 bases from V and 3 bases from J, with 9 bases in between. CDR3 length equals 13 residues. The CDR3 DNA reads as TGTGCCAGCAGTTTGGGACTCTTCTACGAGCAGTACTTC. Encoded protein: CASSLGLFYEQYF.

This clone was detected only once. This chain joins TRBV7-2 and TRBJ2-7, with 10 nucleotides matching TRBD1. Trimming at V came to 6 bases and at J to 2 bases, leaving 7 bases not matched to a gene. The CDR3 spans 15 residues. CDR1 SGHTA and CDR2 FQGNSA come from the germline V gene. CDR3 coding DNA: TGTGCCAGCAGTCTGTTAGGACAGGGGGCCTACGAGCAGTACTTC. This codes for CASSLLGQGAYEQYF. Full variable domain (outside the CDR3, taken from reference TRBV7-2 and TRBJ2-7): GAGVSQSPSNKVTEKGKDVELRCDPISGHTALYWYRQSLGQGLEFLIYFQGNSAPDKSGLPSDRFSAERTGGSVSTLTIQRTQQEDSAVYLCASSLLGQGAYEQYFGPGTRLTVT.

The chain recombines TRBV5-6 with TRBJ1-6; 7 bases align to TRBD1. The CDR3 is 15 residues long. Germline CDR1 SGHDT, CDR2 YYEEEE. The V and J ends lost 2 bases and 7 bases, in that order; junction bases with no gene match: 6. The CDR3 loop reads CASSFGAGGNSPLHF. DNA of the CDR3: TGTGCCAGCAGCTTTGGGGCAGGGGGAAATTCACCCCTCCACTTT.

The genes are TRBV4-3 and TRBJ1-2; TRBD1 agrees at 7 bases. The trim removed 4 bases at V and 3 bases at J, leaving 8 bases unmatched. Germline CDR1 is LGHNA and CDR2 is YSLEER. CDR3 size: 15 residues. The CDR3 region is CASSPSLGTDYGYTF. CDR3 nucleotides: TGCGCCAGCAGCCCCAGTTTGGGGACAGACTATGGCTACACCTTC.

The chain uses TRBV13 and TRBJ2-7, with a tentative D call TRBD2 (5 bases). The CDR3 spans 13 residues. V lost 0 bases and J 4 bases, leaving 7 bases between the germline ends. CDR1 is PRHDT, CDR2 FYEKMQ, per germline (reference sequence). The CDR3 coding sequence is TGTGCCAGCAGCTTAGGCGGGAAATACGAGCAGTACTTC. It translates to CASSLGGKYEQYF.

On this clone: Other DNA sequences in this sample translate to the same CDR3. The chain recombines TRBV4-3 with TRBJ1-5, with TRBD1 matching 11 bases. CDR1 and CDR2 from the germline V gene are LGHNA and YSLEER. This CDR3 region has 15 residues. The junction had 3 bases not matched to a gene; V was cut back by 4 bases and J by 4 bases. CDR3 protein: CASSPGTGGNQPQHF. The CDR3 DNA follows: TGCGCCAGCAGCCCCGGGACAGGGGGAAATCAGCCCCAGCATTTT.

This clone was seen just once. This rearrangement joins TRBV18 to TRBJ2-3; a possible D gene is TRBD1 (5 bases). Germline CDR1 and CDR2: KGHSH and LQKENI. This CDR3 has 15 residues. Between the trimmed V and J ends, which lost 2 bases and 6 bases, there was a span of 15 bases. DNA of the CDR3: TGTGCCAGCTCACCAGGGGCAAGCGCCGGGGATACGCAGTATTTT. Translating gives CASSPGASAGDTQYF.

This sequence joins TRBV7-9 and TRBJ1-2; the D gene is possibly TRBD1 (6 bases). The germline V gene encodes CDR1 SEHNR and CDR2 FQNEAQ (reference sequence). Trimming left V 7 bases short and J 2 bases short, with 17 bases between. CDR3 length: 15 amino acids. The CDR3 loop reads CASTDYRVKNYGYTF. CDR3 sequence (DNA): TGTGCCAGCACCGACTACAGGGTGAAGAACTATGGCTACACCTTC.

This clone has just a few counts. This sequence joins TRBV29-1 and TRBJ2-7; 10 bases line up with TRBD1. Trimming took 4 bases from V and 0 from J; bases not matched to a gene: 3. The CDR3 contains 14 residues. Germline CDR1 and CDR2: SQVTM and ANQGSEA. CDR3 in amino acids: CSVVGTGDSYEQYF. CDR3 DNA sequence: TGCAGCGTTGTGGGGACAGGGGACTCCTACGAGCAGTACTTC.

The gene calls are TRBV2 and TRBJ2-7, with 12 bases fitting TRBD2. Trimming cost V 6 bases and J 5 bases; bases outside gene matches: 11. Germline lookup yields CDR1 SNHLY and CDR2 FYNNEI. The CDR3 extends over 16 amino acids. The DNA for the CDR3 is TGTGCCAGCAGGCCCCCATCTAGCGGGAGGGCCCACGAGCAGTACTTC. Translated: CASRPPSSGRAHEQYF.

V gene TRBV5-8 combines with J gene TRBJ2-7; 9 nucleotides align to TRBD1. The CDR3 runs to 17 residues. Trimming at V came to 0 bases and at J to 4 bases, leaving 11 bases not matched to a gene. The germline V gene encodes CDR1 SGHTS and CDR2 YDEGEE. CDR3 amino acids: CASSLASYRGLGYEQYF. In DNA, the CDR3 is TGTGCCAGCAGCTTGGCGAGTTACAGGGGGCTAGGTTACGAGCAGTACTTC.

The rearrangement joins TRBV7-3 to TRBJ2-2; D is possibly TRBD2 (5 bases). This CDR3 has 15 amino acids. Per germline, CDR1 SGHTA and CDR2 FQGTGA. Trimming stripped 2 bases from V and 4 bases from J, with 11 bases between. CDR3 loop: CASSLDPRGTGELFF. In DNA form, the CDR3 reads TGTGCCAGCAGCTTAGACCCTCGGGGCACCGGGGAGCTGTTTTTT.

The chain is built from TRBV7-9 and TRBJ1-2; 8 bases line up with TRBD1. Germline-derived CDR1 and CDR2 are SEHNR and FQNEAQ (reference sequence). The CDR3 totals 13 residues. V gave up 4 bases and J gave up 7 bases; unmatched junction bases: 5. The CDR3 DNA follows: TGTGCCAGCAGCTGGCACGGGACAGGTGGCTACACCTTC. This codes for CASSWHGTGGYTF. Supplemented by reference TRBV7-9 and TRBJ1-2, the full variable domain reads DTGVSQNPRHKITKRGQNVTFRCDPISEHNRLYWYRQTLGQGPEFLTYFQNEAQLEKSRLLSDRFSAERPKGSFSTLEIQRTEQGDSAMYLCASSWHGTGGYTFGSGTRLTVV.

V gene TRBV5-4 combines with J gene TRBJ1-1; D is possibly TRBD1 (6 bases). The CDR3 loop spans 15 amino acids. V gave up 0 bases and J gave up 5 bases, with 14 bases separating them. Germline CDR1 and CDR2: SGHNT and YYREEE (reference sequence). The CDR3 reads CASSLATGRGTEAFF. CDR3 DNA: TGTGCCAGCAGCTTGGCCACGGGCAGGGGAACTGAAGCTTTCTTT.

This clone was observed a single time. Relative to the germline gene, one junction end is altered; a read error may explain this. V gene TRBV5-1 combines with J gene TRBJ1-4; 7 bases fit TRBD1. The CDR3 totals 15 residues. Germline lookup yields CDR1 SGHRS and CDR2 YFSETQ. The CDR3 loop reads CASSRTGVSNEKLLF. As DNA, the CDR3 is TGCGCCAGCAGCAGAACAGGGGTTAGTAATGAAAAACTGCTTTTT.

The rearrangement joins TRBV9 to TRBJ2-2; the D is unclear. Germline CDR1 SGDLS, CDR2 YYNGEE. Trimming took off 0 bases at V and 2 bases at J, with 8 bases between the two ends. This CDR3 comprises 15 residues. The CDR3 DNA sequence: TGTGCCAGCAGCGTAGGAAGAGTCAACACCGGGGAGCTGTTTTTT. This sequence encodes CASSVGRVNTGELFF.

The chain has TRBV29-1 and TRBJ1-1, with D perhaps TRBD1 (6 bases). Germline V gene sequence: CDR1 SQVTM, CDR2 ANQGSEA. The V and J ends lost 3 bases and 0 bases respectively, with 11 bases between them. This CDR3 region has 14 residues. In DNA form, the CDR3 reads TGCAGCGTTGAGGTAACAGGGATGAACACTGAAGCTTTCTTT. Translated, it gives CSVEVTGMNTEAFF.

The chain carries TRBV3-1 (or the pseudogene TRBV3-2) and TRBJ1-2; D gene uncertain. The germline V and J ends were trimmed by 0 bases and 3 bases, with 11 bases remaining between them. The CDR3 loop spans 15 amino acids. CDR1 LGHDT and CDR2 YNNKEL come from the germline V gene (reference sequence). Here the CDR3 reads CASSQEFTDYYGYTF. Here the CDR3 DNA reads TGTGCCAGCAGCCAAGAATTCACAGATTACTATGGCTACACCTTC.